Listed below are T cell receptor beta chains from one sample, sequenced in a study of T cells of healthy individuals. MiXCR, applied by TCRdb to the 5' RACE reads, yields one record per CDR3 protein. The table shows roughly 87,000 distinct CDR3 sequences, with 15% to 20% occurring only once. Every receptor here comes from a human donor in good health. Both conserved end residues are part of each CDR3. A D gene is named only where the DNA matches it firmly. Expanded clones get a size class; other rows say once, few or many, or leave the size out.

V	D	size	J	CDR3	DNA
TRBV5-6	-	-	TRBJ2-3	CASSLGGYTDTQYF	TGTGCCAGCAGCTTGGGTGGTTACACAGATACGCAGTATTTT
TRBV20-1	-	medium-sized	TRBJ1-5	CSARTGHPNQPQHF	TGCAGTGCTAGGACGGGACATCCGAATCAGCCCCAGCATTTT
TRBV7-7	TRBD1	-	TRBJ2-5	CASSLVGTGGQETQYF	TGTGCCAGCAGCTTAGTTGGGACAGGGGGGCAAGAGACCCAGTACTTC
TRBV12-3/TRBV12-4	TRBD2	-	TRBJ2-1	CASSSGTTYNEQFF	TGTGCCAGCAGTTCCGGGACTACCTACAATGAGCAGTTCTTC
TRBV6-6	TRBD2	few	TRBJ2-1	CASSYSWGTSGVSSYNEQFF	TGTGCCAGCAGTTACTCGTGGGGGACTAGCGGGGTTAGCTCCTACAATGAGCAGTTCTTC
TRBV6-5	-	many	TRBJ1-6	CASSDRRNSPLHF	TGTGCCAGCAGCGACAGGCGTAATTCACCCCTCCACTTT
TRBV29-1	TRBD1	many	TRBJ2-3	CSVEVTGGYYF	TGCAGCGTTGAAGTTACAGGGGGTTATTATTTT
TRBV19	TRBD2	many	TRBJ2-2	CASSITSGVGGELFF	TGTGCCAGTAGTATAACTAGCGGGGTTGGCGGGGAGCTGTTTTTT
TRBV5-1	-	-	TRBJ1-4	CASSPGSFGGEKLFF	TGCGCCAGCAGCCCCGGATCCTTCGGAGGTGAAAAACTGTTTTTT
TRBV20-1	-	few	TRBJ2-7	CSASPDRSSAYEQYF	TGCAGTGCTAGCCCCGACAGGTCGAGCGCCTACGAGCAGTACTTC
TRBV9	-	-	TRBJ2-7	CASSVGGGLQYF	TGTGCCAGCAGCGTAGGAGGGGGTTTGCAGTACTTC
TRBV28	-	few	TRBJ1-5	CASSLMAGNQPQHF	TGTGCCAGCAGTTTAATGGCGGGCAATCAGCCCCAGCATTTT
TRBV12-3/TRBV12-4	TRBD1	many	TRBJ2-6	CASSRTGYSGANVLTF	TGTGCCAGCAGTCGGACAGGATACTCTGGGGCCAACGTCCTGACTTTC
TRBV6-6	-	many	TRBJ1-5	CASSYSLGFNQPQHF	TGTGCCAGCAGTTACTCGCTCGGGTTCAATCAGCCCCAGCATTTT
TRBV5-1	-	-	TRBJ1-3	CASSLGPDSGNTIYF	TGCGCCAGCAGCTTGGGGCCAGACTCTGGAAACACCATATATTTT
TRBV27	-	many	TRBJ2-2	CASSLSRDLLFF	TGTGCCAGCAGTTTATCGCGGGACCTACTGTTTTTT
TRBV6-5	-	many	TRBJ1-1	CASSSNRDFGEAFF	TGTGCCAGCAGTTCCAACCGGGACTTCGGTGAAGCTTTCTTT
TRBV16	-	-	TRBJ1-4	CASTPSRNEKLFF	TGTGCCAGCACTCCATCGAGGAATGAAAAACTGTTTTTT
TRBV28	TRBD1	few	TRBJ1-2	CASRDSGGGNYGYTF	TGTGCCAGCAGGGATTCAGGGGGAGGAAACTATGGCTACACCTTC
TRBV4-3	-	-	TRBJ1-6	CASSQGGASNYNSPLHF	TGCGCCAGCAGCCAAGGGGGGGCCTCAAATTATAATTCACCCCTCCACTTT
TRBV5-1	TRBD2	few	TRBJ2-1	CASSLVAGVTNEQFF	TGCGCCAGCAGCTTGGTAGCGGGGGTCACCAATGAGCAGTTCTTC
TRBV12-3/TRBV12-4	-	-	TRBJ1-6	CASSLWGTNSPLHF	TGTGCCAGCAGTTTGTGGGGCACTAATTCACCCCTCCACTTT
TRBV7-2	TRBD2	few	TRBJ2-7	CASSLGFGREAYEQYF	TGTGCCAGCAGCTTGGGCTTTGGGCGGGAGGCCTACGAGCAGTACTTC
TRBV4-1	-	many	TRBJ1-1	CASSQPRWVQGTEAFF	TGCGCCAGCAGCCAACCGCGATGGGTTCAAGGGACTGAAGCTTTCTTT
TRBV4-1	-	-	TRBJ2-1	CASSQSVAGVTKQFF	TGCGCCAGCAGCCAAAGTGTCGCAGGGGTAACCAAGCAGTTCTTC
TRBV10-3	TRBD1	many	TRBJ1-2	CAIRTGTEYGYTF	TGTGCCATCAGGACCGGGACAGAGTATGGCTACACCTTC
TRBV7-9	-	many	TRBJ2-7	CASSPAPVHEQYF	TGTGCCAGCAGCCCGGCTCCCGTCCACGAGCAGTACTTC
TRBV7-9	-	-	TRBJ1-1	CASSKGQYPSSEAFF	TGTGCCAGCAGCAAAGGACAGTATCCTTCCTCTGAAGCTTTCTTT
TRBV6-6	TRBD2	-	TRBJ2-2	CASSSAAGGPSGELFF	TGTGCCAGCAGTTCCGCCGCGGGGGGGCCGTCCGGGGAGCTGTTTTTT
TRBV10-2	-	few	TRBJ2-7	CASIGLGGSYEQYF	TGCGCCAGCATAGGTCTAGGCGGATCCTACGAGCAGTACTTC
TRBV10-3	-	-	TRBJ1-5	CAISPRDVGSNQPQHF	TGTGCCATCAGCCCCCGGGACGTTGGTAGCAATCAGCCCCAGCATTTT
TRBV27	TRBD2	-	TRBJ2-7	CASSDSGRDYEQYF	TGTGCCAGCAGCGACAGCGGGAGGGATTACGAGCAGTACTTC
TRBV20-1	-	-	TRBJ2-4	CSAKSPKGTLAKNIQYF	TGCAGTGCTAAAAGCCCTAAGGGGACCCTAGCCAAAAACATTCAGTACTTC
TRBV7-8	-	-	TRBJ1-5	CASAGRSNQPQHF	TGTGCCAGCGCTGGGCGTAGCAATCAGCCCCAGCATTTT
TRBV14	-	once	TRBJ2-5	CASSQTSFETQYF	TGTGCCAGCAGCCAAACTAGCTTCGAGACCCAGTACTTC
TRBV20-1	-	-	TRBJ1-5	CSAKAWLEPQHF	TGCAGTGCTAAGGCCTGGTTGGAGCCCCAGCATTTT
TRBV19	TRBD1	many	TRBJ2-7	CASKRTGGAIEYEQYF	TGTGCCAGTAAAAGGACAGGGGGCGCTATCGAATACGAGCAGTACTTC
TRBV28	TRBD2	few	TRBJ2-1	CASTMAREREGNEQFF	TGTGCCAGCACCATGGCCCGGGAGCGGGAGGGGAATGAGCAGTTCTTC
TRBV5-1	-	many	TRBJ2-3	CASSLAGGFTDTQYF	TGCGCCAGCAGCTTGGCCGGAGGATTCACAGATACGCAGTATTTT